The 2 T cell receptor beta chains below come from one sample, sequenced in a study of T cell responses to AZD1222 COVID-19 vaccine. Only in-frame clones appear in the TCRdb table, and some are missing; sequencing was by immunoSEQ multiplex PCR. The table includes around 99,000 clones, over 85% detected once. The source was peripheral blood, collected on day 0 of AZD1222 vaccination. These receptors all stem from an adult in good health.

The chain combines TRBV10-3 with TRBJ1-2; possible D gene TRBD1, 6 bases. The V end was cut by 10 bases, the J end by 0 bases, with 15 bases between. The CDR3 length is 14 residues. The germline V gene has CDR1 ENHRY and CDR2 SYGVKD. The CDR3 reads CATYRDTSNYGYTF. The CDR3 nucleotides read TGTGCCACCTACCGGGACACTTCTAACTATGGCTACACCTTC.

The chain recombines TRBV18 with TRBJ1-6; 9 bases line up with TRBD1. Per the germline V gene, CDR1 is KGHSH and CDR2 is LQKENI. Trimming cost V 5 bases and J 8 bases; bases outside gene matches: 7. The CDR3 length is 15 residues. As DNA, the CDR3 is TGTGCCAGCTCAGCCGGGACAGGGTTGCATTCACCCCTCCACTTT. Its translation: CASSAGTGLHSPLHF. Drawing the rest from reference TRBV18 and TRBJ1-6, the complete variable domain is NAGVMQNPRHLVRRRGQEARLRCSPMKGHSHVYWYRQLPEEGLKFMVYLQKENIIDESGMPKERFSAEFPKEGPSILRIQQVVRGDSAAYFCASSAGTGLHSPLHFGNGTRLTVT.